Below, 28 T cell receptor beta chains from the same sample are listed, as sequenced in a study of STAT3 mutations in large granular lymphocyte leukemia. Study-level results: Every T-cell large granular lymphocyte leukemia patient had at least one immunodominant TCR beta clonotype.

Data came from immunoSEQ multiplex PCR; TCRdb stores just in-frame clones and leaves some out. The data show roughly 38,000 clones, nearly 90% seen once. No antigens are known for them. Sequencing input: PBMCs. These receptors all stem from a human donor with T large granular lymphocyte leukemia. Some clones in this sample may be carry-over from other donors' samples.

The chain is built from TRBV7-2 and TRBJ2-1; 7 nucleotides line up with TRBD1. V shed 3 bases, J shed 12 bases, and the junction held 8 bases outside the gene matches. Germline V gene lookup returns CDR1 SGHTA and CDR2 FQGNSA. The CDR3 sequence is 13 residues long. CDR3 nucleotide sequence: TGTGCCAGCAGCTTGGGGCCACAGGGGAGGCAGTTCTTC. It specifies CASSLGPQGRQFF.

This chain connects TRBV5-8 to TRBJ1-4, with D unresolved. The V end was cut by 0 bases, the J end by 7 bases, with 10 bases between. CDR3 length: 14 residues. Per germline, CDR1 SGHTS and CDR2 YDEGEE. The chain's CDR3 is CASSLAQKIEKLFF. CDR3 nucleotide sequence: TGTGCCAGCAGCTTGGCACAGAAAATTGAAAAACTGTTTTTT.

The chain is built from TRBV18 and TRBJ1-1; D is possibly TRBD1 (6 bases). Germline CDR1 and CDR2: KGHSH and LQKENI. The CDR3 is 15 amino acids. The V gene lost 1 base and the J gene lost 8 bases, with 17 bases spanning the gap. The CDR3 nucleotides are TGTGCCAGCTCACCACTAGGTGGGGGGGCTCGAGAAGCTTTCTTT. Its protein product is CASSPLGGGAREAFF.

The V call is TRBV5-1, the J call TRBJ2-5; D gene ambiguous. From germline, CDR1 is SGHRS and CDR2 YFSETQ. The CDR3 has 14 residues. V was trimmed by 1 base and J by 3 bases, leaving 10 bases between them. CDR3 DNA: TGCGCCAGCAGCTTGAATCTTGGGGAAGAGACCCAGTACTTC. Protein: CASSLNLGEETQYF.

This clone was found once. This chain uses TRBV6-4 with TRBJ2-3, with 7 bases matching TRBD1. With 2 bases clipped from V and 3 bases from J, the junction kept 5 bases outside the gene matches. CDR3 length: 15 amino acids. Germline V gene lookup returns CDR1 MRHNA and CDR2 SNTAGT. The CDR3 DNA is TGTGCCAGCAGTGACGGTGACAGGGAAACAGATACGCAGTATTTT. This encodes CASSDGDRETDTQYF.

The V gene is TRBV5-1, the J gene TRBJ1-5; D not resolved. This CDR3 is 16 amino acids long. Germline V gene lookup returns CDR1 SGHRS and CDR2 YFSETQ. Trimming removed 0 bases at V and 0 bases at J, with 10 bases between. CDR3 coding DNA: TGCGCCAGCAGCTTGGGTCCCGGTAGTAGCAATCAGCCCCAGCATTTT. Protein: CASSLGPGSSNQPQHF.

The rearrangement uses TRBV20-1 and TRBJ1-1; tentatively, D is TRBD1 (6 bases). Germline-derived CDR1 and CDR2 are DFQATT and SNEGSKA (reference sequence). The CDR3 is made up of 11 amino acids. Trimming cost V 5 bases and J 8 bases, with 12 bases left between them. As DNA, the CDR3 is TGCAGTGCTGTCCCGGGGGCAGAAGCTTTCTTT. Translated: CSAVPGAEAFF.

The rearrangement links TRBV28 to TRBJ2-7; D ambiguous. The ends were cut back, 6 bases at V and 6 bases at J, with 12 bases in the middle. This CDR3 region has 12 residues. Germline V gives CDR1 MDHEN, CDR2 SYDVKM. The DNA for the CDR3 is TGTGCCAGCAGCCCCTCCGTAGGCGAGCAGTACGTC. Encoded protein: CASSPSVGEQYV.

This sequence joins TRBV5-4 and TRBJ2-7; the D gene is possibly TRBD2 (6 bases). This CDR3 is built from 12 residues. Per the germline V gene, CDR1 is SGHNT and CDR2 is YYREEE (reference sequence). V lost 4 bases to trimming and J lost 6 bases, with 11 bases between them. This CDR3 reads CASSQTSREQYV. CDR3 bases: TGTGCCAGCAGCCAAACTAGCCGCGAGCAGTACGTC.

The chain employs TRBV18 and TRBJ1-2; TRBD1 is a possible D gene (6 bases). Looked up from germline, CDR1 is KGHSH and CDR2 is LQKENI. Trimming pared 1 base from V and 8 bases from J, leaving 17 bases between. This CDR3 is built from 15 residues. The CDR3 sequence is CASSPRDGAGDGYTF. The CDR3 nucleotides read TGTGCCAGCTCACCACGGGACGGGGCAGGGGACGGCTACACCTTC.

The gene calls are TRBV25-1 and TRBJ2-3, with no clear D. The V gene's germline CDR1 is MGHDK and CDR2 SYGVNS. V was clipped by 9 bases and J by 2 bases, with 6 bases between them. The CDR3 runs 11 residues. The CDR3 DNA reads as TGTGCCAGTCGGTACACAGATACGCAGTATTTT. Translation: CASRYTDTQYF. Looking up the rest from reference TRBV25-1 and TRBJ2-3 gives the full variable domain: EADIYQTPRYLVIGTGKKITLECSQTMGHDKMYWYQQDPGMELHLIHYSYGVNSTEKGDLSSESTVSRIRTEHFPLTLESARPSHTSQYLCASRYTDTQYFGPGTRLTVL.

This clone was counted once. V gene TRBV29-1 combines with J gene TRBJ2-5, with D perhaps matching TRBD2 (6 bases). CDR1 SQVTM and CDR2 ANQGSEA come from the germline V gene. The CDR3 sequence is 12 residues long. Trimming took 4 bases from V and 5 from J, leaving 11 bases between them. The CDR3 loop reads CSVGRDYETQYF. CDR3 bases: TGCAGCGTTGGGAGGGATTATGAGACCCAGTACTTC.

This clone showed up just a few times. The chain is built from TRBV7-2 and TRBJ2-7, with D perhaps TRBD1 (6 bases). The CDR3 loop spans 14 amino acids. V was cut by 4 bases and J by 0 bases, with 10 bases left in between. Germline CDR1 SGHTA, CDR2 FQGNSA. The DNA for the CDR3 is TGTGCCAGCAGCTACCAGGGGCTCTCCTACGAGCAGTACTTC. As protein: CASSYQGLSYEQYF.

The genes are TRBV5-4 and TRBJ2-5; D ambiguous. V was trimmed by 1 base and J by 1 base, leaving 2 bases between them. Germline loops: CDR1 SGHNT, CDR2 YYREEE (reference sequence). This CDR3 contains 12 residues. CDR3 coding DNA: TGTGCCAGCAGCTTGCCCCAAGAGACCCAGTACTTC. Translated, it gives CASSLPQETQYF.

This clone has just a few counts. In nucleotides, the CDR3 is TGTGCCAGCAACCCTCAGGGTAGCGGTGTCTATGGCTACACCTTC. It translates to CASNPQGSGVYGYTF. The gene calls are TRBV6-5 and TRBJ1-2; D might be TRBD1 (5 bases). CDR3 length equals 15 residues. V was clipped by 7 bases and J by 4 bases, with 19 bases between them. Germline CDR1 is MNHEY and CDR2 is SVGAGI.

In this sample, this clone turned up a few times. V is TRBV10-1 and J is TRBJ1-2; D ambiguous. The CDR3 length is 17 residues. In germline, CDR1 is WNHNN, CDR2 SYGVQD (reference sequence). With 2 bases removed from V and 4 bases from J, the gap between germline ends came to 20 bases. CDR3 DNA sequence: TGCGCCAGCAGTGAGAGGCCCCTGGTCATTCGCTTCTATGGCTACACCTTC. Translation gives CASSERPLVIRFYGYTF.

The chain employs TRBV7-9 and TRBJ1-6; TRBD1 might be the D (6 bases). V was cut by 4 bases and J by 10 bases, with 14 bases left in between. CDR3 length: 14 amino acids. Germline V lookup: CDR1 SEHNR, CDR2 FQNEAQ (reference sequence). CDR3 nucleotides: TGTGCCAGCAGCTCCAGGGGAAGGGAATCACCCCTCCACTTT. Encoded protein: CASSSRGRESPLHF.

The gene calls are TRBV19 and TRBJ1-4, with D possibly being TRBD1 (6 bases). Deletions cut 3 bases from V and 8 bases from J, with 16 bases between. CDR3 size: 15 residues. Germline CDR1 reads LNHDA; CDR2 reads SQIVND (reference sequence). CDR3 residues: CASSMTGTRQEKLFF. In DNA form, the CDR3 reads TGTGCCAGTAGTATGACCGGGACACGACAAGAAAAACTGTTTTTT.

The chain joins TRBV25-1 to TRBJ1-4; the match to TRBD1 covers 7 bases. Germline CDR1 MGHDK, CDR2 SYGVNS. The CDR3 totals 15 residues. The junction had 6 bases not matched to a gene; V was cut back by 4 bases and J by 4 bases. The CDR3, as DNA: TGTGCCAGCAGTGCCGGACAGGACTATAATGAAAAACTGTTTTTT. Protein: CASSAGQDYNEKLFF.

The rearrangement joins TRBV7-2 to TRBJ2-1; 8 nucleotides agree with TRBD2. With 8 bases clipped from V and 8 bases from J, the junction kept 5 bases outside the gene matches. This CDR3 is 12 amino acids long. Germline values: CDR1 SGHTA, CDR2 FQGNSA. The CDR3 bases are TGTGCCAGCGAAAAAGCGGGGGATGAGCAGTTCTTC. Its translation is CASEKAGDEQFF.

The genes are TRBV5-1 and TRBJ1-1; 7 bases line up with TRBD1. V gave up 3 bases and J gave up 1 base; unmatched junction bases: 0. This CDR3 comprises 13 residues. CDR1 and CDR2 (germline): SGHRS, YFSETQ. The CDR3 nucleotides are TGCGCCAGCAGCTGGGACAGGAACACTGAAGCTTTCTTT. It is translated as CASSWDRNTEAFF.

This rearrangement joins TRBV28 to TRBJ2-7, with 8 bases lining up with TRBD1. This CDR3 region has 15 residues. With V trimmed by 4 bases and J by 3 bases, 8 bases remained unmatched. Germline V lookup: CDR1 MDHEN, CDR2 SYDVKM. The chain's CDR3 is CASSSYHGTGYEQYV. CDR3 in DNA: TGTGCCAGCAGTTCGTACCACGGGACAGGCTACGAGCAGTACGTC.

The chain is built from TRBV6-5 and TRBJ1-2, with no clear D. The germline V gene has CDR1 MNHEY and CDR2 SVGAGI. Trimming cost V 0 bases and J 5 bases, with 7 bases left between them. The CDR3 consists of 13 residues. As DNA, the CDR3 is TGTGCCAGCAGTTACTCAACGGAGTATGGCTACACCTTC. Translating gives CASSYSTEYGYTF.

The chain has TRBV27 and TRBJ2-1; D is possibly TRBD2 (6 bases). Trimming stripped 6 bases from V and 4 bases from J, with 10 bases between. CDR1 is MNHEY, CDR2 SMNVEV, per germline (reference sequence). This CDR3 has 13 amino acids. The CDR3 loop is CASRLGTYNEQFF. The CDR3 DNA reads TGTGCCAGCAGACTCGGGACTTACAATGAGCAGTTCTTC.

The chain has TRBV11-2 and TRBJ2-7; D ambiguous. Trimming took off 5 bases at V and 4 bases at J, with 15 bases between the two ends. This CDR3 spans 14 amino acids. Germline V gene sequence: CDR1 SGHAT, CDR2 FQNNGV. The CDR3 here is CASSPGWRTYEQYF. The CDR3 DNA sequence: TGTGCCAGCAGCCCCGGATGGAGAACGTACGAGCAGTACTTC.

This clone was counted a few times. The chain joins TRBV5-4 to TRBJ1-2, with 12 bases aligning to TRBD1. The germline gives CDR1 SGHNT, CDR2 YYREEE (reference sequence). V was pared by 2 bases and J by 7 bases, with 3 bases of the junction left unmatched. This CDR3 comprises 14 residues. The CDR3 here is CASSLGTGGSGYTF. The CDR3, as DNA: TGTGCCAGCAGCTTAGGGACAGGGGGCTCTGGCTACACCTTC.

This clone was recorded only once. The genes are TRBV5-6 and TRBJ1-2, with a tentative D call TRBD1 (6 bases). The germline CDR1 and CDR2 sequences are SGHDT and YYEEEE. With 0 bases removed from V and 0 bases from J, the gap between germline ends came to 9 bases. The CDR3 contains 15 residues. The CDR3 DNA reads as TGTGCCAGCAGCTTGGTGACAGGTTCTAACTATGGCTACACCTTC. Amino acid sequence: CASSLVTGSNYGYTF. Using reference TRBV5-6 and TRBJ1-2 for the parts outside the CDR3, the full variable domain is DAGVTQSPTHLIKTRGQQVTLRCSPKSGHDTVSWYQQALGQGPQFIFQYYEEEERQRGNFPDRFSGHQFPNYSSELNVNALLLGDSALYLCASSLVTGSNYGYTFGSGTRLTVV.

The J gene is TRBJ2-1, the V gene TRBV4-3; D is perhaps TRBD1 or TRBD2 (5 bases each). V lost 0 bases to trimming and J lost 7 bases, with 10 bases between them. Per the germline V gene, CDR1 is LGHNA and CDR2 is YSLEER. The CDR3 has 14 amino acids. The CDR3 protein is CASSQDPGPNEQFF. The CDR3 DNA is TGCGCCAGCAGCCAAGATCCGGGGCCGAATGAGCAGTTCTTC.